Listed below are T cell receptor beta chains from one sample, sequenced in a study of blood T cell repertoires in COVID-19. Repertoires were generated with immunoSEQ multiplex PCR, while TCRdb's copy carries only in-frame clones and drops some. This table holds 300,000 to 400,000 clones, about 92% found once. Specimen: PBMCs or T cells enriched from blood (not recorded which). Every receptor here comes from a man aged 60 to 75 who had recovered from COVID-19. CDR3s include the opening cysteine and the closing phenylalanine or tryptophan. A D gene is named only where the DNA matches it firmly.

V gene	D gene	J gene	CDR3 length	CDR3 protein	CDR3 DNA
TRBV24-1	TRBD2	TRBJ2-1	15	CATSGGSLSYNEQFF	TGTGCCACCTCGGGGGGGTCTCTCTCCTACAATGAGCAGTTCTTC
TRBV27	NA	TRBJ1-2	12	CASSVGGRGYTF	TGTGCCAGCAGCGTGGGGGGGAGAGGCTACACCTTC
TRBV5-1	TRBD2	TRBJ2-7	15	CASSGGLAGKDEQYF	TGCGCCAGCAGCGGGGGACTAGCGGGGAAAGACGAGCAGTACTTC
TRBV7-9	TRBD1	TRBJ2-2	14	CASSYGTGAGELFF	TGTGCCAGCAGCTACGGGACAGGGGCAGGGGAGCTGTTTTTT
TRBV6-4	TRBD1	TRBJ1-1	16	CASSENRGRLNTEAFF	TGTGCCAGCAGTGAGAACAGGGGGCGGCTGAACACTGAAGCTTTCTTT
TRBV6-5	NA	TRBJ2-5	15	CASSYNGGAGETQYF	TGTGCCAGCAGTTACAATGGAGGGGCTGGAGAGACCCAGTACTTC
TRBV3-1/TRBV3-2	NA	TRBJ1-4	14	CASTPTGTNEKLFF	TGTGCCAGCACCCCGACAGGCACTAATGAAAAACTGTTTTTT
TRBV10-3	NA	TRBJ1-2	13	CAISDGRGSGYTF	TGTGCCATCAGTGACGGCCGAGGAAGTGGCTACACCTTC
TRBV20-1	NA	TRBJ2-7	11	CSASLQGEQYF	TGCAGTGCTAGCTTACAGGGCGAGCAGTACTTC
TRBV6-4	NA	TRBJ2-1	16	CASSDHRRRGYNEQFF	TGTGCCAGCAGTGACCACAGGAGGAGGGGCTACAATGAGCAGTTCTTC
TRBV9	NA	TRBJ2-3	15	CASSAGGTSTDTQYF	TGTGCCAGCAGCGCGGGGGGCACTAGCACAGATACGCAGTATTTT
TRBV30	NA	TRBJ1-6	15	CAWSVLNSYNSPLHF	TGTGCCTGGAGTGTACTTAACAGCTACAATTCACCCCTCCACTTT
TRBV11-2	NA	TRBJ2-1	18	CASSLMGVGLNSYNEQFF	TGTGCCAGCAGCTTAATGGGCGTTGGGTTGAACTCCTACAATGAGCAGTTCTTC
TRBV12-5	NA	TRBJ1-6	12	CASGYMNSPLHF	TGTGCTAGTGGTTACATGAATTCACCCCTCCACTTT
TRBV6-5	TRBD1	TRBJ1-1	15	CASSLRGPWNTEAFF	TGTGCCAGCAGTCTCAGGGGGCCGTGGAACACTGAAGCTTTCTTT